This T cell receptor beta chain was recovered during a study of shared clonotypes between healthy human individuals. Across the study: A couple of female and three male donors aged 18 to 49 were enrolled.

This clone has a handful of counts. The assay was run at deep level. In the sorted-subset replicate PCRs, 200 ng DNA, tens of thousands of T cell genomes, was used. Here immunoSEQ multiplex PCR was the method, and the copy in TCRdb shows in-frame clones only, minus some. Of hundreds of thousands of clones listed, 74% are singletons. This CDR3 has 14 amino acids. The germline V gene has CDR1 MNHEY and CDR2 SMNVEV (reference sequence). The ends lost 10 bases at V and 8 bases at J; junction bases unmatched: 11. The sequencing input was memory CD4+ T cells sorted from blood. This sample's subset: CD45RA-negative fraction. The receptor was isolated from a woman aged 25 to 39 in good health. This chain links TRBV27 with TRBJ1-2; TRBD1 matches at 12 bases. CDR3 DNA sequence: TGTGCCATCCGACCGGGACAGGGGGCGGGGGGCTACACCTTC. Translating gives CAIRPGQGAGGYTF.